This T cell receptor (beta chain) emerged from a study of blood T cell repertoires in COVID-19. Study in general: Acute and convalescent COVID-19 samples came from the United States, Italy and Spain. T cells, B-cell-depleted T cells, or PBMCs provided the cDNA or gDNA that served as material.

Authors' analysis steps: Amplification from reference gene primers served as the basis for estimated nucleated cell counts. Libraries were prepared by immunoSEQ multiplex PCR; TCRdb keeps only in-frame clonotypes and omits some of them. That table furnishes V, J and clone size, whereas the DNA furnished D and trimming. The data show a few hundred thousand clones, 70% to 90% seen once. Trimming left V 0 bases short and J 0 bases short, with 15 bases between. CDR3 size: 18 residues. CDR1 SEHNR and CDR2 FQNEAQ come from the germline V gene (reference sequence). Followed longitudinally, the Seattle patients had been enrolled during active infection.

V gene TRBV7-9 combines with J gene TRBJ2-1; a weak D match, TRBD2 (6 bases). Sequencing was carried out using peripheral blood. This TCR derives from a woman in her thirties with COVID-19, enrolled during active disease. CDR3 in DNA: TGTGCCAGCAGCTTAGCCTCGGAGGGTTTAAGCTCCTACAATGAGCAGTTCTTC. Its protein product is CASSLASEGLSSYNEQFF.